This T cell receptor beta chain was captured in a study of cytomegalovirus exposure and HLA in healthy donors. The germline gives CDR1 SGDLS, CDR2 YYNGEE. Trimming stripped 1 base from V and 8 bases from J, with 22 bases between. This CDR3 is built from 17 residues. About this clone itself: Its antigen is currently unknown.

PCR involved 60 Vbeta and 13 Jbeta primers. Libraries were prepared by immunoSEQ multiplex PCR; TCRdb keeps only in-frame clonotypes and omits some of them. The table lists approximately 140,000 clones, 65% to 85% of them singletons, with approximately 1.7% in the top ten. Study-wide results and limits: Rarity characterized most TCR sequences, yet some public TCRs appeared in many donors.

This sequence joins TRBV9 and TRBJ2-4, with D perhaps matching TRBD2 (6 bases). The receptor was derived from a woman between 40 and 55 years old in good health and CMV-seronegative. Sequenced sample: PBMCs. The CDR3 DNA is TGTGCCAGCAGCGTAAGGGGCATCTCGGGACTCGGCGACATTCAGTACTTC. Translating it yields CASSVRGISGLGDIQYF.